Here is one T cell receptor beta chain with its context. What this receptor recognizes is not known. Per-base quality was not reported, and no clone a single base away is much larger than it. These data originate in a study of CD8 T cells in Susac syndrome (dated by TCRdb to the late 2010s). Study-level background: Of the Susac syndrome patients who were sequenced, five or six had clinically active disease and 8 or 9 were in clinical remission. Clonality of the CD8+ T cell repertoire was compared between roughly eleven healthy donors, approximately 14 Susac syndrome patients and some 15 multiple sclerosis patients. At the time of blood withdrawal, Susac syndrome patients were either therapy-naive, taking corticosteroids (with some also receiving IVIg), or on IVIg alone. Whether CD8+ T cell activation and differentiation in Susac syndrome was antigen driven was tested using repertoire sequencing.

Overall results and qualifications from the work: Clonal expansion was seen in Susac syndrome CD8+ repertoires, peaking in CD8+ TEMRA cells and being greater in clinically active patients than in remitting ones. The number of individuals in the TCR sequencing and HLA analysis was recognized as being relatively small. Looking at Susac-specific public clones, the researchers identified about 15 in the total CD8+ repertoire and 4 or 5 in the CD8+ TEMRA repertoire.

RNA was extracted using the RNeasy kit, and roughly 0.5 to 1 ug of the RNA was reverse transcribed with random hexamers. The immunoSEQ multiplex PCR assay, which covers 54 Vbeta and 13 Jbeta segments, was used to amplify TCR beta CDR3 regions. PCR amplification bias was corrected using a synthetic template baseline for primer optimization and computational correction. As for the original processing: Reads were assigned to V, D and J genes according to IMGT and analyzed in immunoSEQ Analyzer, with only productive sequences retained. Clonality was computed as one minus Shannon entropy normalized by log2 of the number of productive unique sequences. For each patient and control, public and private clones were evaluated among the 100 most prevalent clones. Clones were defined as Susac-specific if absent from the healthy and MS cohorts, from over a thousand published viral clones and from other ImmuneACCESS disease sequences. The public reads were reprocessed in TCRdb via fastp at Q25 and MiXCR, keeping in-frame beta chains. Merged by CDR3 protein, the rows form single entries marked with the most common genes and DNA. The V and J calls come from TCRdb's annotation, not from the publication. This sample has some 110,000 distinct CDR3 sequences in its table, and about 93% of those were observed once. The top ten clones comprise about 0.27% of the sample.

The junction shows trimming of 1 base on V and 5 bases on J, plus 6 bases between the germline ends. CDR1 SNHLY and CDR2 FYNNEI were looked up in the germline V gene. Measured from the cysteine to the phenylalanine, the CDR3 is 12 residues long. The sequence is cut down to CDR3 DNA, 36 bases in frame from base 1. Peripheral blood CD8+ and CD4+ T cells from healthy donors, Susac syndrome patients and multiple sclerosis patients were profiled by high-throughput TCR beta sequencing. Susac syndrome patients met recently defined diagnostic criteria for definite or probable disease. CD8+ TEMRA cells were enriched by FACS, while bulk CD8+ and CD4+ T cells were purified by magnetic negative isolation. Blood was drawn into EDTA tubes, processed within 24 hours, and PBMCs were isolated by density gradient centrifugation. PBMCs destined for TCR sequencing were cryopreserved in liquid nitrogen and later thawed in a 37 °C water bath. The sorted or isolated CD4+, CD8+ and CD8+ TEMRA cells reached a purity of at least 90%.

The TCR sequence derives from a human donor with Susac syndrome. The sequence joins TRBV2 to TRBJ2-7; no D gene call is confident. Sequenced sample: CD8+ T cells from PBMCs. The DNA sequence is TGTGCCAGCAGTGAAGTGACGGACGAGCAGTACTTC. Its protein product is CASSEVTDEQYF. The CDR3 plus the reference TRBV2 and TRBJ2-7 genes for the other parts give the full variable domain: EPEVTQTPSHQVTQMGQEVILRCVPISNHLYFYWYRQILGQKVEFLVSFYNNEISEKSEIFDDQFSVERPDGSNFTLKIRSTKLEDSAMYFCASSEVTDEQYFGPGTRLTVT.